The next 16 T cell receptor beta chains were all read from a single sample in a study of CD8+CD57+ T cells in acquired aplastic anemia. Investigators profiled TCR beta VDJ and CDR3 from genomic DNA template. TCRdb re-analysed the reads in MiXCR, keeping a single row per CDR3 protein. Here the sample spans 200,000 or so distinct CDR3 sequences, over 40% being singletons. All patients picked for sequencing had shown, by flow cytometry, an expansion of CD8+CD57+ cells. The sequenced sample consisted of sorted CD4+, CD8+, or CD8+CD57+ T cells (not recorded which) from PBMCs. The receptors stem from a human donor with aplastic anemia.

The V and J genes are TRBV11-2 and TRBJ2-7; D gene uncertain. CDR1 is SGHAT, CDR2 FQNNGV, per germline. This CDR3 region has 12 residues. V lost 1 base, J lost 4 bases, and 5 bases lay in between. The CDR3: CASSLVNYEQYF. The CDR3 nucleotides read TGTGCCAGCAGCTTAGTCAATTACGAGCAGTACTTC.

The CDR3 DNA reads as TGTGCCAGCAGCCACCCGTGGGGGGGGGCCAACGTCCTGACTTTC. Translation: CASSHPWGGANVLTF. This chain connects TRBV10-3 to TRBJ2-6; D assignment may be TRBD1 or TRBD2 (5 bases each). This CDR3 has 15 residues. Germline V gene data show CDR1 as ENHRY and CDR2 as SYGVKD. Trimming left V 10 bases short and J 4 bases short, with 17 bases between.

Many counts were recorded for this clonotype. The chain recombines TRBV7-9 with TRBJ2-3; D might be TRBD1 (5 bases). Per germline, CDR1 SEHNR and CDR2 FQNEAQ (reference sequence). The germline V and J ends were trimmed by 5 bases and 6 bases, with 15 bases remaining between them. The CDR3 has 14 residues. Here the CDR3 reads CASSQGRARDTQYF. The CDR3 DNA sequence: TGTGCCAGCAGCCAGGGAAGGGCGCGCGATACGCAGTATTTT.

The V and J genes are TRBV20-1 and TRBJ2-7, with D possibly matching TRBD1 (6 bases). CDR3 size: 14 residues. Germline V gene sequence: CDR1 DFQATT, CDR2 SNEGSKA (reference sequence). Trimming left V 4 bases short and J 3 bases short, with 16 bases between. CDR3 region: CSATGQTVGYEQYF. In DNA form, the CDR3 reads TGCAGTGCTACTGGACAGACGGTTGGCTACGAGCAGTACTTC.

The J gene is TRBJ2-5, the V gene TRBV5-1, with 7 positions matching TRBD2. With V trimmed by 2 bases and J by 2 bases, 3 bases remained unmatched. The CDR3 loop spans 14 amino acids. The germline V gene encodes CDR1 SGHRS and CDR2 YFSETQ. CDR3 region: CASSFLADQETQYF. CDR3 DNA sequence: TGCGCCAGCAGCTTTCTAGCGGATCAAGAGACCCAGTACTTC.

This clonotype was observed at least ten times. As DNA, the CDR3 is TGTGCCAGCACCCGGGACAGGGGCACAGATACGCAGTATTTT. Translating it yields CASTRDRGTDTQYF. The rearrangement uses TRBV2 and TRBJ2-3, with 9 bases fitting TRBD1. Germline lookup yields CDR1 SNHLY and CDR2 FYNNEI. This CDR3 is built from 14 residues. V lost 7 bases and J lost 1; bases outside the gene matches: 3.

This clonotype was recorded once. The rearrangement links TRBV20-1 to TRBJ1-4, with D unresolved. Per germline, CDR1 DFQATT and CDR2 SNEGSKA (reference sequence). Trimming left V 0 bases short and J 7 bases short, with 9 bases between. The CDR3 sequence is 13 residues long. This CDR3 is CSAREVSLEKLFF. CDR3 sequence (DNA): TGCAGTGCTAGAGAAGTCAGTCTTGAAAAACTGTTTTTT.

V is TRBV12-3 or TRBV12-4 and J is TRBJ2-7; TRBD2 aligns across 7 bases. Germline trimming cut 6 bases from V and 6 bases from J; bases unmatched to any gene: 11. CDR3 length: 14 amino acids. This chain's CDR3 is CASSLGGEAGEQYF. CDR3 in DNA: TGTGCCAGCAGCCTGGGAGGGGAAGCAGGCGAGCAGTACTTC.

The V and J genes are TRBV7-2 and TRBJ2-2; D might be TRBD1 or TRBD2, each matching 7 bases. The germline V and J ends were trimmed by 1 base and 0 bases, with 27 bases remaining between them. The length of the CDR3 is 22 residues. Germline V gene lookup returns CDR1 SGHTA and CDR2 FQGNSA. The CDR3 protein is CASSLDRGKGGPPFANTGELFF. The DNA of the CDR3 is TGTGCCAGCAGCTTAGACAGGGGAAAGGGGGGGCCCCCGTTCGCGAACACCGGGGAGCTGTTTTTT.

This clonotype was observed a handful of times. The chain couples TRBV6-1 to TRBJ1-5, with 7 bases lining up with TRBD1. Germline CDR1 and CDR2: MNHNS and SASEGT. The ends lost 4 bases at V and 2 bases at J; junction bases unmatched: 11. The CDR3 runs to 17 residues. CDR3 in DNA: TGTGCCAGCAGTGCTTCTGACAGGGAGGGGGGCAATCAGCCCCAGCATTTT. Residues: CASSASDREGGNQPQHF.

The chain couples TRBV7-3 to TRBJ1-6, with D possibly matching TRBD1 (6 bases). The CDR3 extends over 14 amino acids. V was shortened by 9 bases and J by 9 bases, with 18 bases between the two germline ends. Germline loops: CDR1 SGHTA, CDR2 FQGTGA. CDR3 coding DNA: TGTGCCAGTAGTCTACGACAGGACGGTTCACCCCTCCACTTT. Residues: CASSLRQDGSPLHF.

V gene TRBV28 combines with J gene TRBJ2-7; D ambiguous. The CDR3 consists of 13 residues. Deletions cut 6 bases from V and 5 bases from J, with 14 bases between. The germline V gene encodes CDR1 MDHEN and CDR2 SYDVKM. In DNA form, the CDR3 reads TGTGCCAGCAGGGGGTCAAGCCGGAACGAGCAGTACTTC. Translation gives CASRGSSRNEQYF.

The V call is TRBV2, the J call TRBJ1-2, with 8 bases that match TRBD1. Germline CDR1 reads SNHLY; CDR2 reads FYNNEI. This CDR3 contains 17 residues. J gave up 9 bases and V 5 bases, and 20 bases lay outside the gene matches. The CDR3 reads CASSSGTGRGMGMRYTF. The CDR3 nucleotides are TGTGCCAGCAGTTCCGGGACAGGAAGGGGGATGGGAATGCGCTACACCTTC.

In this sample, this clonotype turned up a few times. The chain carries TRBV20-1 and TRBJ1-1; D ambiguous. Per germline, CDR1 DFQATT and CDR2 SNEGSKA (reference sequence). The CDR3 spans 13 residues. V lost 1 base, J lost 0 bases, and 6 bases lay in between. The CDR3: CSARGALNTEAFF. The CDR3 DNA is TGCAGTGCTAGAGGGGCCTTGAACACTGAAGCTTTCTTT.

This clonotype was observed many times. The chain carries TRBV15 and TRBJ1-2; 8 nucleotides line up with TRBD1. The V gene's germline CDR1 is LNHNV and CDR2 YYDKDF (reference sequence). The J segment lost 4 bases and the V segment lost 1 base, leaving 5 bases of the junction unmatched. The length of the CDR3 is 15 residues. The CDR3 loop is CATSRVAGTGYGYTF. CDR3 nucleotides: TGTGCCACCAGCAGAGTCGCCGGGACAGGCTATGGCTACACCTTC.

In the case of this clonotype: A much larger clone is a single base away; this may be a read error. The chain combines TRBV4-1 with TRBJ1-1; the D is unclear. Per germline, CDR1 MGHRA and CDR2 YSYEKL. The CDR3 spans 13 residues. CDR3 bases: TGCGCCAGCGGCCAAGAAAGGAACACTGAAGCTTTCTTT. Translation gives CASGQERNTEAFF.